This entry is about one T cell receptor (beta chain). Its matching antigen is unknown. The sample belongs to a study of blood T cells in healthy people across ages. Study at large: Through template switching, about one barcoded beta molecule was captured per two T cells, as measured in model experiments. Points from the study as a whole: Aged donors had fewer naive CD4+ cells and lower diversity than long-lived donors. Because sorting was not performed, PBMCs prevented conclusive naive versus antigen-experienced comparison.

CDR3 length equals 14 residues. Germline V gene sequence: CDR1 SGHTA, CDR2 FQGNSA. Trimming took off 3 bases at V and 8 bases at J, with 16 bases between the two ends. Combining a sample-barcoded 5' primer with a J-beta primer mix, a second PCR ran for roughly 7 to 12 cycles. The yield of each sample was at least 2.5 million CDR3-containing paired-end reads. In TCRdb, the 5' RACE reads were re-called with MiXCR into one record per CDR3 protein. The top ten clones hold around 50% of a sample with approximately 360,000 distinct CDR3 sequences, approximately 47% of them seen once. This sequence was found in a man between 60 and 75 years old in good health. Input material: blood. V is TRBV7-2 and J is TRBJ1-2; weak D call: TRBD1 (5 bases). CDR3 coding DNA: TGTGCCAGCAGCTTCGAGGGGCAGGTGGACGGCTACACCTTC. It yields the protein CASSFEGQVDGYTF.